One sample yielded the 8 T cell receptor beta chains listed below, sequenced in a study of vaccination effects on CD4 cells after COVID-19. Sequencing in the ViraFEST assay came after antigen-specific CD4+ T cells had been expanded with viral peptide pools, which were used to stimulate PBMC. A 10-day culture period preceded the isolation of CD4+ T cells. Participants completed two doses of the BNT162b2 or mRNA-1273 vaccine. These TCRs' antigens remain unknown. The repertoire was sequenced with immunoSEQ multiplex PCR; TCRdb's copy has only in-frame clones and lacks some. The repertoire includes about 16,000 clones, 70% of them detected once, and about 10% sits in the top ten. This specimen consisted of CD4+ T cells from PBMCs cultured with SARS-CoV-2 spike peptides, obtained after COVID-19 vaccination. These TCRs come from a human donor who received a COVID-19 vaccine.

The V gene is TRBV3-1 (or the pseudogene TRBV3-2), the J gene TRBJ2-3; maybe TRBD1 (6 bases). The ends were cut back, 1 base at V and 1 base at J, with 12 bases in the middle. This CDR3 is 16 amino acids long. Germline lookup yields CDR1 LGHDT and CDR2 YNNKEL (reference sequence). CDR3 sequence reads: CASSQGQAIGTDTQYF. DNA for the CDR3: TGTGCCAGCAGCCAAGGACAGGCCATTGGCACAGATACGCAGTATTTT.

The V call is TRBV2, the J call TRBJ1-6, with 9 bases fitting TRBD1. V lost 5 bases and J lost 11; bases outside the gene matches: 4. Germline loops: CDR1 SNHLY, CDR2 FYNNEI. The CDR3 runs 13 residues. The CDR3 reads CASSTGQGTPLHF. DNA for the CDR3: TGTGCCAGCAGTACCGGACAGGGGACACCCCTCCACTTT. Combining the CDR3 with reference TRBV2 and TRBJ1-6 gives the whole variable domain EPEVTQTPSHQVTQMGQEVILRCVPISNHLYFYWYRQILGQKVEFLVSFYNNEISEKSEIFDDQFSVERPDGSNFTLKIRSTKLEDSAMYFCASSTGQGTPLHFGNGTRLTVT.

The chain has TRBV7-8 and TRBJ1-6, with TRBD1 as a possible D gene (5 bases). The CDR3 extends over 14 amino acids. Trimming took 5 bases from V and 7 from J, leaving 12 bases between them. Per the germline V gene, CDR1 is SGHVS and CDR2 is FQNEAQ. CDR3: CASSPRGTNSPLHF. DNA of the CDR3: TGTGCCAGCAGCCCCCGGGGGACCAATTCACCCCTCCACTTT.

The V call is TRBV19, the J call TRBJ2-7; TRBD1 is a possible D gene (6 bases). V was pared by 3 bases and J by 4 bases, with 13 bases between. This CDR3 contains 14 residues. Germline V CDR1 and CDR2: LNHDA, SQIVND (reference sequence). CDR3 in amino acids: CASSIGRGVYEQYF. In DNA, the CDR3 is TGTGCCAGTAGTATTGGCAGGGGCGTTTACGAGCAGTACTTC.

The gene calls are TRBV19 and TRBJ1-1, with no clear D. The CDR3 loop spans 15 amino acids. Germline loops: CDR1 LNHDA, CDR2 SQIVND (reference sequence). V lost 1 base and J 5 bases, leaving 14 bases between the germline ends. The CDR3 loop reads CASSIGRSGRTEAFF. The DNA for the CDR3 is TGTGCCAGTAGTATAGGAAGGTCGGGTAGGACTGAAGCTTTCTTT.

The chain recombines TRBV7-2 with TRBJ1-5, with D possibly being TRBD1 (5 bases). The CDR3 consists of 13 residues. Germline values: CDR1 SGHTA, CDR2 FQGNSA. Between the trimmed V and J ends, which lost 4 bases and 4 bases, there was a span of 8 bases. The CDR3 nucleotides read TGTGCCAGCAGCTCTTCAGGGAATCAGCCCCAGCATTTT. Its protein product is CASSSSGNQPQHF.

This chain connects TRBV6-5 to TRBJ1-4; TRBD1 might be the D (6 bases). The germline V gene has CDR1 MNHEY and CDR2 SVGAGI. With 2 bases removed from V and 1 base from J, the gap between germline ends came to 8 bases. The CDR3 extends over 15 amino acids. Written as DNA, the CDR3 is TGTGCCAGCAGTTACCTACAGGGAACTAATGAAAAACTGTTTTTT. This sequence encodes CASSYLQGTNEKLFF.

The CDR3 loop is CASSSRPGQLYGYTF. CDR3 DNA: TGCGCCAGCAGCTCGAGGCCGGGACAGCTCTATGGCTACACCTTC. The chain recombines TRBV5-1 with TRBJ1-2; TRBD1 aligns across 7 bases. The V gene end was trimmed by 3 bases and the J gene end by 4 bases; junction bases not matched to a gene: 9. CDR3 length: 15 amino acids. Looked up from germline, CDR1 is SGHRS and CDR2 is YFSETQ.